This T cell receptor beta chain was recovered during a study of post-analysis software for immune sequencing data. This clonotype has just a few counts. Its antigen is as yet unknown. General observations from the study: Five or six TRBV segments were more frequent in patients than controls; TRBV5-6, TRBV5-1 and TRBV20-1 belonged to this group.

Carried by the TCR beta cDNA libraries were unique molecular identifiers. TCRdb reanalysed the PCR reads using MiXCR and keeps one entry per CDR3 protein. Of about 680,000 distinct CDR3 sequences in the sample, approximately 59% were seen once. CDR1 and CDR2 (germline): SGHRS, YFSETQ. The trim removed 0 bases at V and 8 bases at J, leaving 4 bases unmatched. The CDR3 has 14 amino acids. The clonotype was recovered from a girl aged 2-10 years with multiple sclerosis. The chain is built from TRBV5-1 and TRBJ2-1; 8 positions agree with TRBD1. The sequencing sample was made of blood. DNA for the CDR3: TGCGCCAGCAGCTTGGGGGCAGGGGGCGATGAGCAGTTCTTC. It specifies CASSLGAGGDEQFF. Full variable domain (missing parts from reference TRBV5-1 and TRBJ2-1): KAGVTQTPRYLIKTRGQQVTLSCSPISGHRSVSWYQQTPGQGLQFLFEYFSETQRNKGNFPGRFSGRQFSNSRSEMNVSTLELGDSALYLCASSLGAGGDEQFFGPGTRLTVL.